A selection of T cell receptor beta chains follows, all from one sample in a study of CD8+CD57+ T cells in acquired aplastic anemia. One entry per CDR3 protein, called by TCRdb with MiXCR from the reads. The profile shows hundreds of thousands of distinct CDR3 sequences, less than 35% of them singletons. The sequenced sample was sorted CD4+, CD8+, or CD8+CD57+ T cells (not recorded which) from PBMCs. The source of these receptors is a human donor with aplastic anemia. The CDR3 runs from the conserved cysteine through the conserved F or W. Each record gives: J gene, D gene, V gene, clone size, CDR3 DNA, CDR3 protein. The D gene is left open where the match is weak. Only part of the rows carry a size: once, few, many, or a class if the clone is expanded.

j_gene: TRBJ1-6
d_gene: -
v_gene: TRBV5-6
abundance: -
CDR3nt: TGTGCCAGCAGCTTCGAGAGCCGCTATAATTCACCCCTCCACTTT
CDR3aa: CASSFESRYNSPLHF

j_gene: TRBJ1-2
d_gene: TRBD1
v_gene: TRBV2
abundance: -
CDR3nt: TGTGCCAGCAGGGACAGGACATTCTGGGGCTACACCTTC
CDR3aa: CASRDRTFWGYTF

j_gene: TRBJ2-3
d_gene: TRBD1
v_gene: TRBV10-2
abundance: many
CDR3nt: TGCGCCAGCAGACAACAGGGGTTTGCGACAGATACGCAGTATTTT
CDR3aa: CASRQQGFATDTQYF

j_gene: TRBJ2-1
d_gene: -
v_gene: TRBV7-9
abundance: -
CDR3nt: TGTGCCAGCAGCTTAGTAGGGTGGGTTGAGCAGTTCTTC
CDR3aa: CASSLVGWVEQFF

j_gene: TRBJ2-7
d_gene: TRBD2
v_gene: TRBV2
abundance: few
CDR3nt: TGTGCCAGCAGTGAAGGGGGCGGGGGATCCGAGCAGTACTTC
CDR3aa: CASSEGGGGSEQYF

j_gene: TRBJ1-2
d_gene: -
v_gene: TRBV3-1
abundance: few
CDR3nt: TGTGCCAGCAGCCAAGAAGGGTACGGCAAGGCGGGCTACACCTTC
CDR3aa: CASSQEGYGKAGYTF

j_gene: TRBJ2-7
d_gene: TRBD2
v_gene: TRBV25-1
abundance: -
CDR3nt: TGTGCCAGCGGTCTGGACCCCGGACTAGCCTACGAGCAGTACTTC
CDR3aa: CASGLDPGLAYEQYF

j_gene: TRBJ2-2
d_gene: TRBD2
v_gene: TRBV2
abundance: -
CDR3nt: TGTGCCAGCGGCCGGACTAGCGGGGTTGCCGGGGAGCTGTTTTTT
CDR3aa: CASGRTSGVAGELFF

j_gene: TRBJ1-2
d_gene: -
v_gene: TRBV7-2
abundance: many
CDR3nt: TGTGCCAGCAGCTTAGATCTTTCAGTCTATGGCTACACCTTC
CDR3aa: CASSLDLSVYGYTF

j_gene: TRBJ1-2
d_gene: -
v_gene: TRBV25-1
abundance: many
CDR3nt: TGTGCCAGCAGTGAATTCTCAGGGAACTATGGCTACACCTTC
CDR3aa: CASSEFSGNYGYTF

j_gene: TRBJ2-7
d_gene: -
v_gene: TRBV20-1
abundance: few
CDR3nt: TGCAGTGCTCATATTACAAGCGAGCAGTACTTC
CDR3aa: CSAHITSEQYF

j_gene: TRBJ2-2
d_gene: -
v_gene: TRBV15
abundance: medium-sized
CDR3nt: TGTGCCACCTTGGGGCAGGGCAGCGGGGAGCTGTTTTTT
CDR3aa: CATLGQGSGELFF

j_gene: TRBJ2-7
d_gene: -
v_gene: TRBV24-1
abundance: many
CDR3nt: TGTGCCACCAGCGACACAGGGAAATATTACGAGCAGTACTTC
CDR3aa: CATSDTGKYYEQYF

j_gene: TRBJ1-1
d_gene: -
v_gene: TRBV25-1
abundance: many
CDR3nt: TGTGCCAGCACCCTACAAGGGACCGGAACTGAAGCTTTCTTT
CDR3aa: CASTLQGTGTEAFF